This T cell receptor (beta chain) was sequenced during a study of T cell responses to AZD1222 COVID-19 vaccine. Trimming left V 5 bases short and J 2 bases short, with 10 bases between. Germline V gives CDR1 SGHNT, CDR2 YYREEE (reference sequence). The CDR3 sequence is 13 residues long. The assay was immunoSEQ multiplex PCR, and TCRdb's table has in-frame clones only and misses some. This sample has roughly 90,000 clones, with 75% to 90% found just once. For this clone: Its antigen is not identified.

Overall study findings and caveats: In the spike-specific TCR repertoire, nearly half reportedly target unmutated variant regions. Clonal diversity was possibly underestimated, and white British individuals and females predominated among donors.

This chain joins TRBV5-4 and TRBJ1-2; TRBD1 is a possible D gene (5 bases). The material sequenced was peripheral blood, taken 28 days after the second AZD1222 dose. This TCR came from an adult who received the AZD1222 COVID-19 vaccine. The CDR3, as DNA: TGTGCCAGCAGTTTTGAGGGGAACTATGGCTACACCTTC. This gives the protein CASSFEGNYGYTF.